The T cell receptor beta chain under discussion was sequenced for a study of cytomegalovirus exposure and HLA in healthy donors. With regard to this clone: Its antigen is unknown.

Data came from immunoSEQ multiplex PCR; TCRdb stores just in-frame clones and leaves some out. Of fewer than 350,000 clones in the sample, 85% to 90% were seen once. CDR1 SGHAT and CDR2 FQNNGV come from the germline V gene. CDR3 length: 17 amino acids. The J segment lost 6 bases and the V segment lost 5 bases, leaving 13 bases of the junction unmatched. General observations from the study: The study listed some 160 cytomegalovirus-associated TCR beta chains.

These donors were members of the roughly 120-subject validation cohort, a group separate from the roughly 670-subject first cohort. Input material: PBMCs. The receptor was derived from a woman under 30 in good health and CMV-seronegative. The chain joins TRBV11-2 to TRBJ2-7, with TRBD2 matching over 13 bases. CDR3 residues: CASSRGLAGVPLSEQYF. DNA of the CDR3: TGTGCCAGCAGCCGAGGACTAGCGGGAGTACCCTTGAGCGAGCAGTACTTC.